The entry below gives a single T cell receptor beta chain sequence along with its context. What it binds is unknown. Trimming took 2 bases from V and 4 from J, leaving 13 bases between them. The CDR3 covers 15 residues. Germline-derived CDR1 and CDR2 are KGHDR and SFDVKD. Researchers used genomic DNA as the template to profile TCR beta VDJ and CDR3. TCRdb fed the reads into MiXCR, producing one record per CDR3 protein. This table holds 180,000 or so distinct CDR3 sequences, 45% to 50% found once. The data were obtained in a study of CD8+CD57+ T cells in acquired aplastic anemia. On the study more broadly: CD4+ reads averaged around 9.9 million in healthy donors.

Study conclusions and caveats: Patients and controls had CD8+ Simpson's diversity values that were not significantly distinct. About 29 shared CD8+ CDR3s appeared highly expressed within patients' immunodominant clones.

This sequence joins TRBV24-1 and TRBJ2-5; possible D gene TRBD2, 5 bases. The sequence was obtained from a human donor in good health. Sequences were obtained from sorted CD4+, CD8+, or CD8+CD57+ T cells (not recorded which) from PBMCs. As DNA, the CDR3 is TGTGCCACCAGTGATTATCTGGGTGGAGGAGAGACCCAGTACTTC. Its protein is CATSDYLGGGETQYF.